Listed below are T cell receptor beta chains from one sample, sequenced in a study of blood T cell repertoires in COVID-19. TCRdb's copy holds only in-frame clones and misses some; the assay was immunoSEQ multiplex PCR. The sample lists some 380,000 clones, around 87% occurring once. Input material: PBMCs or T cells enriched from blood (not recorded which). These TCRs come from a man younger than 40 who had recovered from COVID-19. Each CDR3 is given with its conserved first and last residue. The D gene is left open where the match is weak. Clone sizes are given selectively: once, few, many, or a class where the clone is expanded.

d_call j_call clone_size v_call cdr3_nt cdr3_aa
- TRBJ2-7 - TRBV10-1 TGCGCCAGCAGTTTTAGTAGCTCCGGGGAGCAGTACTTC CASSFSSSGEQYF
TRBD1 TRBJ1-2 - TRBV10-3 TGTGCCATGCAGGGGGCTAACTATGGCTACACCTTC CAMQGANYGYTF
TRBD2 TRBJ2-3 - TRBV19 TGTGCCAGTAGTTTGGGACTAGCGGGGACTAGCACAGATACGCAGTATTTT CASSLGLAGTSTDTQYF
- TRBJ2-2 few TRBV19 TGTGCCAGTAGCGATCCGGGTGAGACCGGGGAGCTGTTTTTT CASSDPGETGELFF
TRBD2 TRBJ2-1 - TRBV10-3 TGTGCCATTTCCGGGACTAGCGGGGCCGAGGGTAATGAGCAGTTCTTC CAISGTSGAEGNEQFF
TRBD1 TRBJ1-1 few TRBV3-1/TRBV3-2 TGTGCCAGCAGCGGCCGACAGGGGCACACTGAAGCTTTCTTT CASSGRQGHTEAFF
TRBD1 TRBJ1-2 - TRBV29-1 TGCAGCGTTGAAGATCAGGGGACAGGCACTAACTATGGCTACACCTTC CSVEDQGTGTNYGYTF
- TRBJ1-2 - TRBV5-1 TGCGCCAGCAGCTTGTTGACAGGCGATTATGGCTACACCTTC CASSLLTGDYGYTF
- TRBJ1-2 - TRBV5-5 TGTGCCAGCAGCTTGGCGGGGGGAATAGGGTCTGGCTACACCTTC CASSLAGGIGSGYTF
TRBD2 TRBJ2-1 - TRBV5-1 TGCGCCAGCAGCTTGGGACTAGCGGGGATCTCCTACAATGAGCAGTTCTTC CASSLGLAGISYNEQFF
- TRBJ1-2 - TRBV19 TGTGCCAGTAGTTCCGGGACATGGGAGATCCGCCGCTTC CASSSGTWEIRRF
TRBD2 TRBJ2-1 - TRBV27 TGTGCCAGCTCCCGGACTAGCGGTGACAATGAGCAGTTCTTC CASSRTSGDNEQFF
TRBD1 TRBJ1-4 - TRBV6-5 TGTGCCAGTAGGACAGGGGATGAAAAACTGTTTTTT CASRTGDEKLFF
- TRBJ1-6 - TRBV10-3 TGTGCCATCTCCACCCTGGAGGGGAATTCACCCCTCCACTTT CAISTLEGNSPLHF
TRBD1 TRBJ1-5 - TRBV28 TGTGCCAGCAGCCCAGACTCGACAGGGGGCCATCAGCCCCAGCATTTT CASSPDSTGGHQPQHF
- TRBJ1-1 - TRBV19 TGTGCCAGTAGTATTTTCCAGGACACTGAAGCTTTCTTT CASSIFQDTEAFF
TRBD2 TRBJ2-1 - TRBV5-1 TGCGCCAGCAGCTCACCTAGCGGGGGGGCTGCCTCCTACAATGAGCAGTTCTTC CASSSPSGGAASYNEQFF
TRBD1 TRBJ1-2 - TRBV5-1 TGCGCCAGCAGCGCGACAGGGGGGCTTCAATATGGCTACACCTTC CASSATGGLQYGYTF
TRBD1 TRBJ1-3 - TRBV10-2 TGCGCCAGCAGTGCCACCGGACAGGGGTCCGGAAACACCATATATTTT CASSATGQGSGNTIYF
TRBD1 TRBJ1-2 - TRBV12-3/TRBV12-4 TGTGCCAGCAGTTTAGTACAGGGGGATGGCTACACCTTC CASSLVQGDGYTF
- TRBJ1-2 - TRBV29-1 TGCAGCGTTCCTCGGGAGGATGGCTACACCTTC CSVPREDGYTF
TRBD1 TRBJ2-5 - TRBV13 TGTGCCAGCAGCCCGGGACAGGGGCCAGAGACCCAGTACTTC CASSPGQGPETQYF
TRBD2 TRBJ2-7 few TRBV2 TGTGCCAGCAGTCTGACTAGCGGACCCTACGAGCAGTACTTC CASSLTSGPYEQYF
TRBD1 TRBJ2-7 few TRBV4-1 TGCGCCAGCAGCCAAGATTTCGGGCAGGGGGCGGCCGGATTCTACGAGCAGTACTTC CASSQDFGQGAAGFYEQYF
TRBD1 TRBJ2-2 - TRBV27 TGTGCCAGCAGTTACGGGGCAGGGGGCGCGTCCGGGGAGCTGTTTTTT CASSYGAGGASGELFF
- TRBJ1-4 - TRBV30 TGTGCCTGGAAACCAGGGCTCGGGAATGAAAAACTGTTTTTT CAWKPGLGNEKLFF
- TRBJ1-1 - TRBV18 TGTGCCAGCTCACCACCGATGGCGGGGAACACTGAAGCTTTCTTT CASSPPMAGNTEAFF
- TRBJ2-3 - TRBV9 TGTGCCAGCAGCTTCACCGGGACTAGCACAGATACGCAGTATTTT CASSFTGTSTDTQYF
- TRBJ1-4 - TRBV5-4 TGTGCCAGCAGCTTGTATCAGGGTGGAGATGAAAAACTGTTTTTT CASSLYQGGDEKLFF
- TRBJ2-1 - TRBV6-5 TGTGCCAGCAGCGACGGCACCACAGGGCAGTTCTTC CASSDGTTGQFF
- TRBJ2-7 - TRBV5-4 TGTGCCATGGGGGGCTACGAGCAGTACTTC CAMGGYEQYF
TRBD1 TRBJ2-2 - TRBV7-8 TGTGCCAGCAGCTTATTCGTTCAGTGGACAGGGGACACCGGGGAGCTGTTTTTT CASSLFVQWTGDTGELFF
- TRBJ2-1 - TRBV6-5 TGTGCCAGCAGTTACGGGGAGTACAATGAGCAGTTCTTC CASSYGEYNEQFF
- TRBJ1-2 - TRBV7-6 TGTGCCAGCAGCTTAGCGGCGGGGTCTGGCGACATCTATGGCTACACCTTC CASSLAAGSGDIYGYTF
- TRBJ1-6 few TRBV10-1 TGCGCCAGCAGCCGCGGCAGGGGACAAGGAGCCTATAATTCACCCCTCCACTTT CASSRGRGQGAYNSPLHF
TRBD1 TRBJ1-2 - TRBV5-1 TGCGCCAGCAGCTTAATGGACAGGGCCTATGGCTACACCTTC CASSLMDRAYGYTF
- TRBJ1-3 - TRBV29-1 TGCAGCGCCAAGTCCCCAGGGACTGGAAACACCATATATTTT CSAKSPGTGNTIYF
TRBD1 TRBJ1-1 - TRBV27 TGTGCCAGCAGTTACTCCGGGGACAGGGAGAACACTGAAGCTTTCTTT CASSYSGDRENTEAFF
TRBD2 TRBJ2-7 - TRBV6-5 TGTGCCAGCACCGGACTAGCGGGGGGTACGGACGAGCAGTACTTC CASTGLAGGTDEQYF